This T cell receptor beta chain is from a study of control samples from healthy donors and cancer patients. Germline V CDR1 and CDR2: MNHEY, SVGAGI. V shed 6 bases, J shed 7 bases, and the junction held 7 bases outside the gene matches. This CDR3 contains 15 residues. The data were produced by immunoSEQ multiplex PCR, yet TCRdb's version contains in-frame clones alone and is incomplete. The table has over 100,000 clones, 80% to 95% seen once. The receptor was isolated from a man between 40 and 49 years old in good health. The sequenced material came from blood. The chain uses TRBV6-5 and TRBJ2-2; 11 nucleotides agree with TRBD2. The CDR3 protein is CASSLSGGVLGELFF. For the CDR3, the DNA is TGTGCCAGCAGCCTTAGCGGGGGGGTCCTCGGGGAGCTGTTTTTT.